The clone carrying this T cell receptor beta chain was observed a handful of times. The data were taken from a study of blood T cells in healthy people across ages. For the second PCR, which ran for about 7 to 12 cycles, a sample-barcoded 5' primer and a J-beta primer mix were used. TCRdb reprocessed the 5' RACE reads via MiXCR and lists one record per CDR3 protein. In the table there are some 730,000 distinct CDR3 sequences, over 20% of which are singletons. V was trimmed by 1 base and J by 0 bases, leaving 12 bases between them. This CDR3 spans 16 amino acids. The germline V gene has CDR1 SGHVS and CDR2 FQNEAQ.

V and J are TRBV7-8 and TRBJ2-5, with D possibly matching TRBD2 (5 bases). This sequence was found in a man between 65 and 85 years old in good health. Material for sequencing was blood. Here the CDR3 reads CASSLVGSADQETQYF. The CDR3, as DNA: TGTGCCAGCAGCTTAGTGGGTAGCGCAGACCAAGAGACCCAGTACTTC.